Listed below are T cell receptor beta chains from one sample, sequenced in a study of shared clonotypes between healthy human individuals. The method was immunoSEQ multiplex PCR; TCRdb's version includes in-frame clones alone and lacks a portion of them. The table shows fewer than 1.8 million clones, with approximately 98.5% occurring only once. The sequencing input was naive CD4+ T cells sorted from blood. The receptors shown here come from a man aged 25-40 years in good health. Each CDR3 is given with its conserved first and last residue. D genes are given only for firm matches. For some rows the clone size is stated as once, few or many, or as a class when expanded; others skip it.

CASSQEAGVVEQYF | TGTGCCAGCAGCCAAGAGGCAGGGGTGGTCGAGCAGTACTTC | 14 | TRBV5-4 | NA | NA | TRBJ2-7
CASSKMGESRGYTF | TGTGCCAGCAGTAAGATGGGTGAGAGCCGGGGCTACACCTTC | 14 | TRBV28 | NA | once | TRBJ1-2
CATSTPRDRSFNTGELFF | TGTGCCACCAGCACCCCCCGGGACAGGTCCTTTAACACCGGGGAGCTGTTTTTT | 18 | TRBV15 | TRBD1 | NA | TRBJ2-2
CALAGVAGELFF | TGTGCCTTAGCGGGAGTCGCCGGGGAGCTGTTTTTT | 12 | TRBV28 | TRBD2 | NA | TRBJ2-2
CASSEGGQGNTGELFF | TGTGCCAGCAGTGAAGGGGGACAGGGAAACACCGGGGAGCTGTTTTTT | 16 | TRBV25-1 | TRBD1 | NA | TRBJ2-2
CASSLSPSGRVGDTQYF | TGTGCCAGCAGCTTATCCCCTAGCGGGAGGGTTGGAGATACGCAGTATTTT | 17 | TRBV11-2 | TRBD2 | once | TRBJ2-3
CASSSAETGRSYEQYF | TGTGCCAGCAGCTCCGCCGAGACAGGCCGCTCCTACGAGCAGTACTTC | 16 | TRBV12-1 | NA | NA | TRBJ2-7
CASSLQSAGGGELFF | TGTGCCAGCAGTTTACAATCGGCAGGGGGCGGTGAGCTGTTTTTT | 15 | TRBV28 | TRBD1 | once | TRBJ2-2
CASSPPGTSGNNEQFF | TGCGCCAGCAGCCCGCCAGGGACTAGCGGGAACAATGAGCAGTTCTTC | 16 | TRBV5-1 | TRBD2 | NA | TRBJ2-1
CASSPRGSFRETQYF | TGTGCCAGCTCACCACGAGGGAGTTTTCGGGAGACCCAGTACTTC | 15 | TRBV18 | NA | NA | TRBJ2-5